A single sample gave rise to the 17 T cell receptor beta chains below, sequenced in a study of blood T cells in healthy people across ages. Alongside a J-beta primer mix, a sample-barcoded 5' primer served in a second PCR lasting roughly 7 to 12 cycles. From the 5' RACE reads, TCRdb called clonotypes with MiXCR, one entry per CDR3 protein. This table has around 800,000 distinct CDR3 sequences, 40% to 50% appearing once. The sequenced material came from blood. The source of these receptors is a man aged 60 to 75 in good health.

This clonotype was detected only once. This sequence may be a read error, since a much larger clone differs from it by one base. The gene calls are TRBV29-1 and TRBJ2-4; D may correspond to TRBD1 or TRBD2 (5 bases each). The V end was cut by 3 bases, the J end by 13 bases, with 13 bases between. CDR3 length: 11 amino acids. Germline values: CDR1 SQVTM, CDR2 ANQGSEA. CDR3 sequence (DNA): TGCAGCGTTGAGGGGGTGGAAAGGCAGTACTTC. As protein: CSVEGVERQYF.

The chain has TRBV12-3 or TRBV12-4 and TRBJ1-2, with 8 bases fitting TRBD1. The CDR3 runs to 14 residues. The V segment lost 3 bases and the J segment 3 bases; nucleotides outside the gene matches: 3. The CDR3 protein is CASSLTGVDYGYTF. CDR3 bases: TGTGCCAGCAGTTTGACAGGGGTTGACTATGGCTACACCTTC.

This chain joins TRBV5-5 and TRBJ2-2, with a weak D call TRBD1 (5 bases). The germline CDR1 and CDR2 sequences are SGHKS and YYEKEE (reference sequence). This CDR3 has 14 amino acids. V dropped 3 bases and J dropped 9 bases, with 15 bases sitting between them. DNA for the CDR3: TGTGCCAGCAGCTCCCAGACAGAGCTAAGGGAGCTGTTTTTT. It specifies CASSSQTELRELFF.

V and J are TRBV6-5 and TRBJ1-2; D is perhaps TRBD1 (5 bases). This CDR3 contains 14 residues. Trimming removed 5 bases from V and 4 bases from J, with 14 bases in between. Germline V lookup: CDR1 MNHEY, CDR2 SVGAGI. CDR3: CASSAPGTSYGYTF. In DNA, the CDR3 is TGTGCCAGCAGTGCCCCCGGGACTTCCTATGGCTACACCTTC.

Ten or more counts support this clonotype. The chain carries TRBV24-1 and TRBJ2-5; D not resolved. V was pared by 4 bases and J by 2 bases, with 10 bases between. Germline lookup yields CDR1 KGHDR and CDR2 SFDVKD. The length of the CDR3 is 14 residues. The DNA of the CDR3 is TGTGCCACCAGTGACACGGGCGCGCAAGAGACCCAGTACTTC. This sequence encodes CATSDTGAQETQYF.

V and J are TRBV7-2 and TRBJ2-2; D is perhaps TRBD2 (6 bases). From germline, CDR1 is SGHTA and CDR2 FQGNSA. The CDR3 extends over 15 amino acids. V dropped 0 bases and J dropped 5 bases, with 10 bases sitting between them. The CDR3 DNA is TGTGCCAGCAGCTTAGCGGGCGGGATGACCGGGGAGCTGTTTTTT. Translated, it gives CASSLAGGMTGELFF.

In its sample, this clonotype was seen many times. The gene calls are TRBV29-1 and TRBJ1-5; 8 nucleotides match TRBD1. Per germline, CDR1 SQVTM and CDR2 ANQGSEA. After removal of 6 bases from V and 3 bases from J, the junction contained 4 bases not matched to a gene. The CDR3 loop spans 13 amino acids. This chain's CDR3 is CSVAGQVNQPQHF. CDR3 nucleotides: TGCAGCGTCGCGGGACAGGTCAATCAGCCCCAGCATTTT.

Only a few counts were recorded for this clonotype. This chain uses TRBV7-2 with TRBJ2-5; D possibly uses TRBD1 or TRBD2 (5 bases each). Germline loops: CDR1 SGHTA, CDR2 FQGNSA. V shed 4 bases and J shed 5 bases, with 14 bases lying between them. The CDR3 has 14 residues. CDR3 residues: CASSWQGWRETQYF. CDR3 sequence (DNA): TGTGCCAGCAGCTGGCAGGGATGGAGGGAGACCCAGTACTTC.

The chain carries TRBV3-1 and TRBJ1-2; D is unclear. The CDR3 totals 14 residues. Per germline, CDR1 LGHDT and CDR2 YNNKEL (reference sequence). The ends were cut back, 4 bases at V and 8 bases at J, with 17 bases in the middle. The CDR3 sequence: CASSPPATSGGYTF. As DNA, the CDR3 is TGTGCCAGCAGCCCTCCCGCCACCTCTGGAGGCTACACCTTC.

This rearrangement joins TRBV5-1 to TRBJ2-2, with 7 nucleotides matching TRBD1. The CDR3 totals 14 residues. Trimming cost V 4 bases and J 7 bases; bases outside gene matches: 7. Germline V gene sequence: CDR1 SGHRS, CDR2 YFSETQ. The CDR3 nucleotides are TGCGCCAGCAGCCCGACAGGGATTAACGGGGAGCTGTTTTTT. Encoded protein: CASSPTGINGELFF.

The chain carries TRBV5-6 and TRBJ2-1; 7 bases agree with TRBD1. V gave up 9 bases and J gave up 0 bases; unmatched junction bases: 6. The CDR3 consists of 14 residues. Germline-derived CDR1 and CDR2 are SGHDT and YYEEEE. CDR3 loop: CATDGDSSYNEQFF. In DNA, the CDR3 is TGTGCCACCGACGGGGACAGCTCCTACAATGAGCAGTTCTTC.

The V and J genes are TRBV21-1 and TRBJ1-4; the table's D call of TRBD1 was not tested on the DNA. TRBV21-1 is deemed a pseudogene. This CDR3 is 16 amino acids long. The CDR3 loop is CASPCRGPPNNEKLFF. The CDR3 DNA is TGTGCCAGCCCCTGTCGGGGGCCGCCCAATAATGAAAAACTGTTTTTT.

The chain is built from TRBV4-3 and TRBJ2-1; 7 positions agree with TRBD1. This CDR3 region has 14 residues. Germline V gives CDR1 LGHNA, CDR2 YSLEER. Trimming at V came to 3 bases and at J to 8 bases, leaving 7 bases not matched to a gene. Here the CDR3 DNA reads TGCGCCAGCAGCCAGAGCCCACAGGGGTATGAGCAGTTCTTC. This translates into CASSQSPQGYEQFF.

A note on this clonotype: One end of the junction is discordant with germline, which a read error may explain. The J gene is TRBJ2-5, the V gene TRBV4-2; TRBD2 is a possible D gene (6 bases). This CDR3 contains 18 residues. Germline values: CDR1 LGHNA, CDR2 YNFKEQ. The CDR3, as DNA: TGTGCCGGCAGCCCCCAGGGTGCTGGGCCAGTTGGGATACGGGAGCAGTACTTC. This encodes CAGSPQGAGPVGIREQYF.

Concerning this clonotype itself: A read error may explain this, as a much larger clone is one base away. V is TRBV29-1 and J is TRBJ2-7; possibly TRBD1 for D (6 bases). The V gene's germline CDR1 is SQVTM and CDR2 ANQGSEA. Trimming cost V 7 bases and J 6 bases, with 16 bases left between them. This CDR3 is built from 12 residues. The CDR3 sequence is CSARQGISEQYF. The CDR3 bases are TGCAGCGCTCGCCAGGGGATTTCCGAGCAGTACTTC.

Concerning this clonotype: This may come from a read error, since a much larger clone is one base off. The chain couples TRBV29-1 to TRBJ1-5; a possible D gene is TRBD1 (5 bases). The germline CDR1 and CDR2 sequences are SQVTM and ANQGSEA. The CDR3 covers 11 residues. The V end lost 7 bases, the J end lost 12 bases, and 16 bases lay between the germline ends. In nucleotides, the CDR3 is TGCAGCGCCTTGACTTCAGGGAACCAGCATTTT. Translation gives CSALTSGNQHF.

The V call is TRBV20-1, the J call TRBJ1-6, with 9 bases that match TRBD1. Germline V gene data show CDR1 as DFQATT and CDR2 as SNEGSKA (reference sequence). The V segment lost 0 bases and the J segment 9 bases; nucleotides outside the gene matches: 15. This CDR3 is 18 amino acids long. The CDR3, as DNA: TGCAGTGCTAGAGACCTTGGATTATTACAGGGGGCGGGTTCACCCCTCCACTTT. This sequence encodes CSARDLGLLQGAGSPLHF.